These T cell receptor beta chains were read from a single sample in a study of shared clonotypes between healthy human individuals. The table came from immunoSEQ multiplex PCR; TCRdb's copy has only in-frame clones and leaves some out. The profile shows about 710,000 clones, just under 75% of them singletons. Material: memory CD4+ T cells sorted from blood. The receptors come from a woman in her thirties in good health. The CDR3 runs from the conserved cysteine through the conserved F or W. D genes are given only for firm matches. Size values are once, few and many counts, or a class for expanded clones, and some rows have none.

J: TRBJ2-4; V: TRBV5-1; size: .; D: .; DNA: TGCGCCAGCAGCTTGACTACGTCCCGGGAGATGGAGTACTTC; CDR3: CASSLTTSREMEYF
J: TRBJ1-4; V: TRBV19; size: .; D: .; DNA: TGTGCCAGTAGGCCCCCGGGGGCGTCTAATGAAAAACTGTTTTTT; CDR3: CASRPPGASNEKLFF
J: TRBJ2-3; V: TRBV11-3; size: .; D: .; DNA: TGTGCCAGCAGCTCCCCTGTCACCTACCAGCGGAGCACAGATACGCAGTATTTT; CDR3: CASSSPVTYQRSTDTQYF
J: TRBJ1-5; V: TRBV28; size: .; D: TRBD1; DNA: TGTGCCAGCAGTTTCCAGACAGGGTTGGGAGTGGGGGGTTACAATCAGCCCCAGCATTTT; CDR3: CASSFQTGLGVGGYNQPQHF
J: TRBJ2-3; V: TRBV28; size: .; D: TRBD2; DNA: TGTGCCAGCAGATCCCTTCCTAGCGGGGATCACACAGATACGCAGTATTTT; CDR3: CASRSLPSGDHTDTQYF
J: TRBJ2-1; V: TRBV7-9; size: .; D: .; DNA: TGTGCCAGCAGCTTAGTTAGTTACAGTGAGCAGTTCTTC; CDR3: CASSLVSYSEQFF
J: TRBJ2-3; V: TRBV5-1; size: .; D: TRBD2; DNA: TGCGCCAGCAGCTTGGTATCTAGCGGGAGCCTTAGCACAGATACGCAGTATTTT; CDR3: CASSLVSSGSLSTDTQYF
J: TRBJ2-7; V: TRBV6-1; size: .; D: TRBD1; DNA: TGTGCCAGCAGCCAGGGGGCAGGGAATTACGAGCAGTACTTC; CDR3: CASSQGAGNYEQYF
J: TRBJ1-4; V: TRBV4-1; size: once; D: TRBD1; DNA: TGCGCCAGCAGCCTGAGGACAGGGGGCGACTACGAAAAACTGTTTTTT; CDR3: CASSLRTGGDYEKLFF
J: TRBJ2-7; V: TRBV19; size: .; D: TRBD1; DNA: TGTGCCAGTAGTATGGGACAGGGCATCTACGAGCAGTACTTC; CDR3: CASSMGQGIYEQYF
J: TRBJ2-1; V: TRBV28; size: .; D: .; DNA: TGTGCCAGCAGTTTAGGGGGCTATGAGCAGTTCTTC; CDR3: CASSLGGYEQFF
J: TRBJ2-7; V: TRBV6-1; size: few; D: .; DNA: TGTGCCAGCGGGCGAGGTGCCGATGGGGCGCAGCAGTACTTC; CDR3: CASGRGADGAQQYF
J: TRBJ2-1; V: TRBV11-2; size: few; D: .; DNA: TGTGCCAGCAGCTCCCCGACAGGGAGGCATGAGCAGTTCTTC; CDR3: CASSSPTGRHEQFF
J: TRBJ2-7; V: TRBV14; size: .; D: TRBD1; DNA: TGTGCCAGCAGCCTTCAACACGGACAGGGGCAGTACTTC; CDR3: CASSLQHGQGQYF
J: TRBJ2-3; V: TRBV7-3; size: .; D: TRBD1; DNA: TGTGCCAGCAGCATGGGACAGCGCACAGATACGCAGTATTTT; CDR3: CASSMGQRTDTQYF
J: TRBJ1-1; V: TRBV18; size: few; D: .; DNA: TGTGCCAGCTCACCCGGAATCATGAACACTGAAGCTTTCTTT; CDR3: CASSPGIMNTEAFF
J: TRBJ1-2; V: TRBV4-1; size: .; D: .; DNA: TGCGCCAGCAGCCCCCCGGCGGGGAATAACTATGGCTACACCTTC; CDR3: CASSPPAGNNYGYTF
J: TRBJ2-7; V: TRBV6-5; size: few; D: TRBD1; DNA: TGTGCCAGCAGTTACTCCGGGACAGCCATCTCCTACGAGCAGTACTTC; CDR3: CASSYSGTAISYEQYF
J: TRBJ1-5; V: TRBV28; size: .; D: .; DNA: TGTGCCAGCAGTTTTGTACAGGGCGACCAGCCCCAGCATTTT; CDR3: CASSFVQGDQPQHF
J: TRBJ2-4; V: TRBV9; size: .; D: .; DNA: TGTGCCAGCAGCGTAGATCACTATCAAGGGAACATTCAGTACTTC; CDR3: CASSVDHYQGNIQYF
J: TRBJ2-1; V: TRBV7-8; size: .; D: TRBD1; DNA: TGTGCCAGCAGACGAGACAGGGCGGGTGAGCAGTTCTTC; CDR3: CASRRDRAGEQFF
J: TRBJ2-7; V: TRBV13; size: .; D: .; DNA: TGTGCCAGCAGCTTAGTGGGTAGCGGAGTCTCCTACGAGCAGTACTTC; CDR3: CASSLVGSGVSYEQYF
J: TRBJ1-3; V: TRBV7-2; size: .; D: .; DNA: TGTGCCAGCAGCTCGGCAGGGTCAAGAAACACCATATATTTT; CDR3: CASSSAGSRNTIYF
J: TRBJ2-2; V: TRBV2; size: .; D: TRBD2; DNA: TGTGCCAGCAGTGAGATCCGACTAGCGGACACCGGGGAGCTGTTTTTT; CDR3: CASSEIRLADTGELFF
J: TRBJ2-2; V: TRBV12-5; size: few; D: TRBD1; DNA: TGTGCTAGTGGTTTGGTAACCGGACAGGGGGCTGGCGGGGAGCTGTTTTTT; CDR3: CASGLVTGQGAGGELFF
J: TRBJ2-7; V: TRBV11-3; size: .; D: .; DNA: TGTGCCAGCAGCTTAGATGGGGGCGGCTACGAGCAGTACTTC; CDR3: CASSLDGGGYEQYF
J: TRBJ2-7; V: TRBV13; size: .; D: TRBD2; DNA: TGTGCCAGCAGCTCCAAAGCTAGCGGGAGGGCCTACGAGCAGTACTTC; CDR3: CASSSKASGRAYEQYF
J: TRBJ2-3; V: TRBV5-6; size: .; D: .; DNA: TGTGCCAGCAGCTTGCGTAGCACAGATACGCAGTATTTT; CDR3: CASSLRSTDTQYF
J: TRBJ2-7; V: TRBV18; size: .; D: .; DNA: TGTGCCAGCTCCCAGGGACTTAGTGGGGCTTACGAGCAGTACTTC; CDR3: CASSQGLSGAYEQYF
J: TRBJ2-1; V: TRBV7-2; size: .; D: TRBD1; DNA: TGTGCCAGCAGCTACAGGGGAAAAAGCTCCTACAATGAGCAGTTCTTC; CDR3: CASSYRGKSSYNEQFF
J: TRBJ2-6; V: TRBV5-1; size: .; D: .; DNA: TGCGCCAGCAGCTTGGTAGGAACTGGGGCCAACGTCCTGACTTTC; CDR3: CASSLVGTGANVLTF
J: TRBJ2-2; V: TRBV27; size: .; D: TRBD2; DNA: TGTGCCAGCAGTTTAGGGGAAGATGATAGGGGAGGGGACACCGGGGAGCTGTTTTTT; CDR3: CASSLGEDDRGGDTGELFF
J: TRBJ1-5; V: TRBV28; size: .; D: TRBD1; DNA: TGTGCCAGCAGTTTAACGGACAGGCTAAATCAGCCCCAGCATTTT; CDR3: CASSLTDRLNQPQHF
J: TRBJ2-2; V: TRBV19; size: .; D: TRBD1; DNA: TGTGCCAGTAGTATCCCGCAGGGGGCTGCCGGGGAGCTGTTTTTT; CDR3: CASSIPQGAAGELFF
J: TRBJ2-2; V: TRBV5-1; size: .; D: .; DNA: .; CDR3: CASSFGNGDTGELFF
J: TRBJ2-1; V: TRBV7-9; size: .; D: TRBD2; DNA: TGTGCCAGCAGCTTACCGCTAGCGGGAGTTAACAATGAGCAGTTCTTC; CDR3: CASSLPLAGVNNEQFF
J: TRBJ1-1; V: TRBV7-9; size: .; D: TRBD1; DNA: TGTGCCAGCAGCTTGAGGGGTCGGACAGGGGGCCGAGGGACTGAAGCTTTCTTT; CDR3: CASSLRGRTGGRGTEAFF
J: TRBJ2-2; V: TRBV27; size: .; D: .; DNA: TGTGCCAGCTGCTCCTGGAGGGAAACCGGGGAGCTGTTTTTT; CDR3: CASCSWRETGELFF
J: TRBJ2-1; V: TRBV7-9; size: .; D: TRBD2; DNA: TGTGCCAGCAGGTCCGGGACTAGCGGGATTGGTGAGCAGTTCTTC; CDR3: CASRSGTSGIGEQFF
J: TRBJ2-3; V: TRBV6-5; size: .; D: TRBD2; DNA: TGTGCCAGCGGCCGACTAGCGGGATGGACAGATACGCAGTATTTT; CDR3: CASGRLAGWTDTQYF
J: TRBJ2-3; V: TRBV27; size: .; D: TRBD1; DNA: TGTGCCAGCAGTTTAGGGGGACAGACAGATACGCAGTATTTT; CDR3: CASSLGGQTDTQYF
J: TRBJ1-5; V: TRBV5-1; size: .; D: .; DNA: TGCGCCAGCAGCTTTGGAGCGAACAACAGGGTTTCCAATCAGCCCCAGCATTTT; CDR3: CASSFGANNRVSNQPQHF
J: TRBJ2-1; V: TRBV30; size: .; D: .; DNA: TGTGCCTACAACAGGGCCCCCTCCTACAATGAGCAGTTCTTC; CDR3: CAYNRAPSYNEQFF
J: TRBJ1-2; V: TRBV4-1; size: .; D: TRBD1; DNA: TGCGCCAGCAGCCAAGAGCGCGGACAGGGGAACTATGGCTACACCTTC; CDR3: CASSQERGQGNYGYTF
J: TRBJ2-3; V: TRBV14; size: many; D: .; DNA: TGTGCCAGCAGCCCCCCCAATGTTAATACGCAGTATTTT; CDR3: CASSPPNVNTQYF
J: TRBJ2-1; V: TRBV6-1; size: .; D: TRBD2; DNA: TGTGCCAGCAGTGAAGTTGGTGCGGGAGGGTACAATGAGCAGTTCTTC; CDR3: CASSEVGAGGYNEQFF
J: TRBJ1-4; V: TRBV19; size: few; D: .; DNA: TGTGCCAGTTCCAATACGGGGGCTGAAAAACTGTTTTTT; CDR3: CASSNTGAEKLFF
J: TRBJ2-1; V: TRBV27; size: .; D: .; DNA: TGTGCCAGCAGTCACCCCCAAGACTCCGCTGAGCAGTTCTTC; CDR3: CASSHPQDSAEQFF
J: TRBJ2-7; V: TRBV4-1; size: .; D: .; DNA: TGCGCCAGCAGCCCCGACGGAGGAACGGACACCTACGAGCAGTACTTC; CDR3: CASSPDGGTDTYEQYF
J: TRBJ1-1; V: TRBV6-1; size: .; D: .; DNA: TGTGCCAGCACCCCTTTAGAGGGAAACACTGAAGCTTTCTTT; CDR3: CASTPLEGNTEAFF
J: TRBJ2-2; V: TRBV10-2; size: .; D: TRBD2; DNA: TGCGCCAGCAGTAAGAGAAGGACTAGCGGGAGGGGAACGAACACCGGGGAGCTGTTTTTT; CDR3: CASSKRRTSGRGTNTGELFF
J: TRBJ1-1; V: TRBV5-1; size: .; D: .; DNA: TGCGCCAGCAGCCCCGCGACAGGTTTTTGGACTGAAGCTTTCTTT; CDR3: CASSPATGFWTEAFF
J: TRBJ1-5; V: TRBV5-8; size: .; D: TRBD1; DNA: TGTGCCAGCAACTACAGGGGGCGCGGTAATCAGCCCCAGCATTTT; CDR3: CASNYRGRGNQPQHF
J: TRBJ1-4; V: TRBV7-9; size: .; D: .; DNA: TGTGCCAGCAGCTTAGGTGTAGGGGCTAATGAAAAACTGTTTTTT; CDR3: CASSLGVGANEKLFF
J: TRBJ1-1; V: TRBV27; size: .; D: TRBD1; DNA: TGTGCCAGCAGTTATAGAGGGACAGCAAACACTGAAGCTTTCTTT; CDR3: CASSYRGTANTEAFF
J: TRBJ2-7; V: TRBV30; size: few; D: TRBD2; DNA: TGTGCCTGGAGCCTAGCGGGACGGTCCTACGAGCAGTACTTC; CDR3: CAWSLAGRSYEQYF
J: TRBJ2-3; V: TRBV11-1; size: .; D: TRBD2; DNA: TGTGCCAGCAGCTTAGTAGCGGGCTACACAGATACGCAGTATTTT; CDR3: CASSLVAGYTDTQYF
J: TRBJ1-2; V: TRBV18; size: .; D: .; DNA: TGTGCCAGCTCATCTCAGGAAGACTATGGCTACACCTTC; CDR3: CASSSQEDYGYTF
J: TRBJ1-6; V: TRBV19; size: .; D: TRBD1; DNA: TGTGCCAGTAGGGACAGGGTGCGTTCACCCCTCCACTTT; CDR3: CASRDRVRSPLHF